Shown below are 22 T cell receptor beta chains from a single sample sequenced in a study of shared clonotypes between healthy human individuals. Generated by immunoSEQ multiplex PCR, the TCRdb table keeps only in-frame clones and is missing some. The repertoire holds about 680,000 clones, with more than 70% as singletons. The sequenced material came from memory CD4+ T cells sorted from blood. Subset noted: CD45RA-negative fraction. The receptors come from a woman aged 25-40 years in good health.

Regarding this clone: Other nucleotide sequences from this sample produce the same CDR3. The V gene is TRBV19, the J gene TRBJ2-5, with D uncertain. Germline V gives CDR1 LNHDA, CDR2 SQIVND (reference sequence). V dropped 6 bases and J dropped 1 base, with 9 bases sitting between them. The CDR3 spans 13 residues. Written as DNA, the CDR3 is TGTGCCAGTAGGTTGGCAGGCCAAGAGACCCAGTACTTC. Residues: CASRLAGQETQYF.

CDR3 region: CASSLTGAPQFF. The CDR3 DNA follows: TGCGCCAGCAGCTTGACGGGAGCCCCTCAGTTCTTC. V and J are TRBV5-1 and TRBJ2-1; TRBD2 is a possible D gene (6 bases). The CDR3 is made up of 12 amino acids. CDR1 is SGHRS, CDR2 YFSETQ, per germline. Trimming took 1 base from V and 13 from J, leaving 12 bases between them.

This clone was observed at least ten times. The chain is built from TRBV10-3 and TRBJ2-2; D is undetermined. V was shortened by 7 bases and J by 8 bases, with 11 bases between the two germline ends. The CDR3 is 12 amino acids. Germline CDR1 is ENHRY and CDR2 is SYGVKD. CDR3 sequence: CAITASWGELFF. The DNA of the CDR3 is TGTGCCATCACCGCTAGTTGGGGGGAGCTGTTTTTT.

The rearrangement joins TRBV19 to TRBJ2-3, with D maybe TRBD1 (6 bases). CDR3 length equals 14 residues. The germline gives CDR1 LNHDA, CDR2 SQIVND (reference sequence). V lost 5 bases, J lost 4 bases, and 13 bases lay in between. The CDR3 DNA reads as TGTGCCAGTAGTGGGCAGGGGTCCCCAGATACGCAGTATTTT. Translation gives CASSGQGSPDTQYF.

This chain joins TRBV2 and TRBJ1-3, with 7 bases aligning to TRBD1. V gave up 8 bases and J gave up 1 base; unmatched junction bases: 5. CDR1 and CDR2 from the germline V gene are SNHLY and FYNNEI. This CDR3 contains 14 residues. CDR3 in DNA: TGTGCCAGCCGGGAGGGGGCTTCTGGAAACACCATATATTTT. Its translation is CASREGASGNTIYF.

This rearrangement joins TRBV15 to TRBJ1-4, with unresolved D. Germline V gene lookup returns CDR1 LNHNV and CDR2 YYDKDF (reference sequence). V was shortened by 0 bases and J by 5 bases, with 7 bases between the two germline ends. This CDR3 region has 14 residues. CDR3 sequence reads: CATSRDIGNEKLFF. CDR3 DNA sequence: TGTGCCACCAGCAGAGACATAGGCAATGAAAAACTGTTTTTT.

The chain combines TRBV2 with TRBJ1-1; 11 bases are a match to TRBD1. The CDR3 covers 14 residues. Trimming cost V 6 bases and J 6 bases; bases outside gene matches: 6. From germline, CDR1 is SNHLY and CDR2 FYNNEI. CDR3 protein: CASRLDRGPSEAFF. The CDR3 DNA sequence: TGTGCCAGCAGATTGGACAGGGGGCCTTCTGAAGCTTTCTTT.

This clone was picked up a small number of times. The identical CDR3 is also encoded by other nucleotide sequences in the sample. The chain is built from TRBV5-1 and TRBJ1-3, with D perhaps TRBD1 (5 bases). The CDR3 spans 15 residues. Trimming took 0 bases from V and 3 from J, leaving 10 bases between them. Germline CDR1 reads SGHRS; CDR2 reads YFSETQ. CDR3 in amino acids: CASSLGDRDGNTIYF. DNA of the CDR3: TGCGCCAGCAGCTTGGGCGACAGAGATGGAAACACCATATATTTT.

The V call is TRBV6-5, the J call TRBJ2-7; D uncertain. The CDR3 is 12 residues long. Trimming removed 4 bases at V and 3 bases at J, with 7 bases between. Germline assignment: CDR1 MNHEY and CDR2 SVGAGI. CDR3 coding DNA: TGTGCCAGCAGTTTCCTCGACTACGAGCAGTACTTC. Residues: CASSFLDYEQYF.

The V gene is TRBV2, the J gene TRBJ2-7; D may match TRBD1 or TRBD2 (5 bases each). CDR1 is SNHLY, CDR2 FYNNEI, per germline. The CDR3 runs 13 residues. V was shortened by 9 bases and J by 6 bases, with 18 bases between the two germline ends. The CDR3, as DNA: TGTGCCAGTCGTCCGTCTATCGGGACCGAGCAGTACTTC. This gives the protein CASRPSIGTEQYF.

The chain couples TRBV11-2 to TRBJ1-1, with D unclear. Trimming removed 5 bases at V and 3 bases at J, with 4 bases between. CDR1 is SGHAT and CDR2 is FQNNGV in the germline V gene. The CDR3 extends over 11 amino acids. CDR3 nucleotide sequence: TGTGCCAGCAGCGTCCACACTGAAGCTTTCTTT. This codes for CASSVHTEAFF.

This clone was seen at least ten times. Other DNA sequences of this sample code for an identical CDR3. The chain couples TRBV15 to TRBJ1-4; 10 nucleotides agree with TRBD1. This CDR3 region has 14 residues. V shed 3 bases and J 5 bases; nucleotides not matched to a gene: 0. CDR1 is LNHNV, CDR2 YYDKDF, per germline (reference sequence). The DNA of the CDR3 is TGTGCCACCAGCAGGGGACAGGGGAATGAAAAACTGTTTTTT. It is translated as CATSRGQGNEKLFF.

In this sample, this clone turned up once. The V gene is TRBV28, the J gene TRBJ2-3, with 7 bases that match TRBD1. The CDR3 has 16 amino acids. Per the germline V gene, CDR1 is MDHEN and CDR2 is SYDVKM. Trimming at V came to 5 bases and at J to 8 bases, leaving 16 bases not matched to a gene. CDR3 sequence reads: CASSPGQLPVTATQYF. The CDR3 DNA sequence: TGTGCCAGCAGTCCGGGACAGCTCCCGGTCACGGCTACGCAGTATTTT.

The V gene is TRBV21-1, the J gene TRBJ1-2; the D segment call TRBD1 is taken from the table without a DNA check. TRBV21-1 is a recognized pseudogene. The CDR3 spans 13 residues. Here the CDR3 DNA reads TGTGCCATCGGACAGGGGGCCCCCTATGGCTACACCTTC. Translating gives CAIGQGAPYGYTF.

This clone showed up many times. CDR3 DNA sequence: TGTGCCTGGAGCATCGGACAATACGAGCAGTACTTC. Amino acids: CAWSIGQYEQYF. The V call is TRBV30, the J call TRBJ2-7; possible D gene TRBD1, 5 bases. The length of the CDR3 is 12 residues. V shed 3 bases and J shed 4 bases, with 10 bases lying between them. The V gene's germline CDR1 is GTSNPN and CDR2 SVGIG (reference sequence).

CDR3 bases: TGTGCCAGCTCACCACCAACCTCCTTCTCGGGAGGCTACACCTTC. Residues: CASSPPTSFSGGYTF. The chain links TRBV18 to TRBJ1-2; D gene unclear. Trimming pared 0 bases from V and 8 bases from J, leaving 16 bases between. The germline gives CDR1 KGHSH, CDR2 LQKENI. CDR3 length: 15 amino acids.

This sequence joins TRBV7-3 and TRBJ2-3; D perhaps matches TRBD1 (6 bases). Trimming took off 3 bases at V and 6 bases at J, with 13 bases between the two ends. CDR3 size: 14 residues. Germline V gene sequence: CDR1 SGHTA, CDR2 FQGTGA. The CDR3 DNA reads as TGTGCCAGCAGCTTCGAGGGGGTTTCGGATACGCAGTATTTT. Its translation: CASSFEGVSDTQYF.

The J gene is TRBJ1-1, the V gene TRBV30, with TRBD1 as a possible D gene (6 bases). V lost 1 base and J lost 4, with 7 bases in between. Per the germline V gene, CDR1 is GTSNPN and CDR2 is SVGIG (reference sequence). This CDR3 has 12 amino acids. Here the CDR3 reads CAWSGGGTEAFF. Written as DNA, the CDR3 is TGTGCCTGGAGTGGAGGGGGCACTGAAGCTTTCTTT.

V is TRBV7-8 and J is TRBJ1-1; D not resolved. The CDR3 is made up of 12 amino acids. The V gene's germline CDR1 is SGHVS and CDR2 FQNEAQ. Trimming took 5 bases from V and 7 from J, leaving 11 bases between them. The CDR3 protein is CASSPRWGEAFF. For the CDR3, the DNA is TGTGCCAGCAGCCCCCGGTGGGGTGAAGCTTTCTTT.

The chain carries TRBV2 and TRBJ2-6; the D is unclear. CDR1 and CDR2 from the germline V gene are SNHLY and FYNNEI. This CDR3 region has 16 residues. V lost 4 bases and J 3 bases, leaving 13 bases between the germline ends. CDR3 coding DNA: TGTGCCAGCAGTGTCAACAGCCCAAGTGGGGCCAACGTCCTGACTTTC. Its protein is CASSVNSPSGANVLTF.

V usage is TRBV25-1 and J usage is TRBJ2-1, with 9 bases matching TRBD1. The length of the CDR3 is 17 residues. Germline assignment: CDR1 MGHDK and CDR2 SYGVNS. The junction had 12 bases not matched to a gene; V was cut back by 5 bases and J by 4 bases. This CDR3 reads CASSWDRVTGYYNEQFF. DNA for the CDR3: TGTGCCAGCAGTTGGGACAGGGTAACAGGGTATTACAATGAGCAGTTCTTC.

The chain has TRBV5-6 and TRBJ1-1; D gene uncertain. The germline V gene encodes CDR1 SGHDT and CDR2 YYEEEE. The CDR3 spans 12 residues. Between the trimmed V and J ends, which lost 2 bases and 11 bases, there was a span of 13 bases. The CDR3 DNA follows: TGTGCCAGCAGCTTTTCCGACATCGGGGCTTTCTTT. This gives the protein CASSFSDIGAFF.